The sequence of this T cell receptor beta chain was determined in a study of shared clonotypes between healthy human individuals. About the research overall: CD4 naive and CD4 memory each took three plates per donor, while CD8 naive took two and CD8 memory one.

V was trimmed by 5 bases and J by 7 bases, leaving 20 bases between them. CDR1 SEHNR and CDR2 FQNEAQ come from the germline V gene (reference sequence). This CDR3 contains 15 residues. The naive CD8 subset, CD45RO-negative cells positively selected for CCR7, excluded terminally differentiated effector memory CD45RA+ cells. It was at deep level that the assay was run. Some clones are missing from TCRdb's copy, which holds only in-frame ones; the method was immunoSEQ multiplex PCR. The sample holds 2 million to 2.5 million clones, about 93% seen once. This TCR came from a man aged 18 to 30 in good health. Some clones in this sample may be carry-over from other donors' samples. The chain combines TRBV7-9 with TRBJ2-5; no clear D. Sequencing was performed on naive CD8+ T cells from PBMCs. This CDR3 is CASSPEAPASGTQYF. The DNA of the CDR3 is TGTGCCAGCAGCCCCGAGGCACCGGCGTCAGGGACCCAGTACTTC.